The source of this TCR beta chain is a study of blood T cells in healthy people across ages. A second PCR of roughly 7 to 11 cycles used a sample-barcoded 5' primer and a J-beta primer mix. MiXCR, applied by TCRdb to the 5' RACE reads, yields one record per CDR3 protein. In the table there are some 800,000 distinct CDR3 sequences, 20% to 25% of which are singletons. CDR3 length: 13 amino acids. CDR1 and CDR2 from the germline V gene are MNHEY and SVGAGI. The V end was cut by 6 bases, the J end by 6 bases, with 14 bases between. These data also formed part of another study, on T cells of mothers and their children.

The chain joins TRBV6-5 to TRBJ1-1; D is perhaps TRBD1 (5 bases). This sequence originates from a boy between 10 and 17 years old in good health. Source material: blood. The CDR3 loop reads CASRAGVGAEAFF. The CDR3 DNA sequence: TGTGCCAGCAGAGCCGGGGTAGGGGCTGAAGCTTTCTTT.